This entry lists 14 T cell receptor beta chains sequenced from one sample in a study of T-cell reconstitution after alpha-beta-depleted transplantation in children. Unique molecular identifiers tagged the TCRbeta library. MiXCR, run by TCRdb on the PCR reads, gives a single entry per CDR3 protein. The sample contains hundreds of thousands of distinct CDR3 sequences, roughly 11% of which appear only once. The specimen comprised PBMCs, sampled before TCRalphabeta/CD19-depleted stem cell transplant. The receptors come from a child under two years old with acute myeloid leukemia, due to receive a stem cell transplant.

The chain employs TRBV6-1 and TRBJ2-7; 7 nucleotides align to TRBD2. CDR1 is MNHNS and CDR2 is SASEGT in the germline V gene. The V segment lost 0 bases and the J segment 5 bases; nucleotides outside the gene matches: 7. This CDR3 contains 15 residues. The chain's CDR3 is CASSEAKTSIHEQYF. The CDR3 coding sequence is TGTGCCAGCAGTGAAGCAAAGACTAGCATACACGAGCAGTACTTC.

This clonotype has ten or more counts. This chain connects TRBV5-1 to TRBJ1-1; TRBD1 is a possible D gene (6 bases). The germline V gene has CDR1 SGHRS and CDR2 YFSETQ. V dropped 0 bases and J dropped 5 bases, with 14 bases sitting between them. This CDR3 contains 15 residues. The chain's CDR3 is CASSLAFRGRTEAFF. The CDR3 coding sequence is TGCGCCAGCAGCTTGGCCTTCAGGGGACGAACTGAAGCTTTCTTT.

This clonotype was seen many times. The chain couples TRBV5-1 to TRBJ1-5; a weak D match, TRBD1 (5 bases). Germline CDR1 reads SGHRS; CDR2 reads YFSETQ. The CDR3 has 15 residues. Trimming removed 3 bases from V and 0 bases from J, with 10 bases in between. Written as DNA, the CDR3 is TGCGCCAGCAGCTGGGGGGGGTTTAGCAATCAGCCCCAGCATTTT. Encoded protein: CASSWGGFSNQPQHF.

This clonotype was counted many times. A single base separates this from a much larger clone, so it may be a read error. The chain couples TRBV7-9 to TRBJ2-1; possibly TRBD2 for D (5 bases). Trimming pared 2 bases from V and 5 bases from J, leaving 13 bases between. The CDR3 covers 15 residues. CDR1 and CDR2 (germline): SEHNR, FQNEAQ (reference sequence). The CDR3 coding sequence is TGTGCCAGCAGCTTACTGATAGCGTGCGACAATGAGCAGTTCTTC. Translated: CASSLLIACDNEQFF.

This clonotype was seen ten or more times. CDR3 sequence reads: CASSTLGTRTEAFF. For the CDR3, the DNA is TGTGCCAGCAGTACGCTGGGCACCCGAACTGAAGCTTTCTTT. This sequence joins TRBV28 and TRBJ1-1; no reliable D call. The germline V and J ends were trimmed by 5 bases and 5 bases, with 15 bases remaining between them. Germline values: CDR1 MDHEN, CDR2 SYDVKM. This CDR3 spans 14 amino acids.

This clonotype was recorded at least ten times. DNA of the CDR3: TGTGCCAGCAGCTTAGCCGGGGCAGGCGGGATAGGGCCCACAGATACGCAGTATTTT. It is translated as CASSLAGAGGIGPTDTQYF. The J gene is TRBJ2-3, the V gene TRBV7-6; the D gene is possibly TRBD2 (6 bases). Trimming shortened V by 0 bases and J by 2 bases, and 21 bases separated the two germline ends. This CDR3 has 19 amino acids. Germline loops: CDR1 SGHVS, CDR2 FNYEAQ.

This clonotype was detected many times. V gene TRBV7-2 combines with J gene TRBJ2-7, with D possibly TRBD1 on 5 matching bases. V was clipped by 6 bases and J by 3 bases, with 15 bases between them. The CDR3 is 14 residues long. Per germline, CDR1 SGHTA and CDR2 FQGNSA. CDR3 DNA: TGTGCCAGCAGGGCAGGCCAGGGCTTCTACGAGCAGTACTTC. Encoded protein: CASRAGQGFYEQYF.

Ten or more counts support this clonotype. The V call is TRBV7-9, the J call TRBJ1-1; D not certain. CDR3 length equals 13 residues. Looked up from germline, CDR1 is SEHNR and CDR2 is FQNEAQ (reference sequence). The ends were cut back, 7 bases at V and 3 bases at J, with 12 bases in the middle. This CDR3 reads CASTLIGDTEAFF. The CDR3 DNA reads TGTGCCAGCACCTTGATTGGGGACACTGAAGCTTTCTTT.

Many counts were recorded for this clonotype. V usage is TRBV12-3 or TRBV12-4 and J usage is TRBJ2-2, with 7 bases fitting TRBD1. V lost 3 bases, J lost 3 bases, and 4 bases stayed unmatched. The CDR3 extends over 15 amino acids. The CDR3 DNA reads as TGTGCCAGCAGTTTCGGACAGGTAGACACCGGGGAGCTGTTTTTT. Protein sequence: CASSFGQVDTGELFF.

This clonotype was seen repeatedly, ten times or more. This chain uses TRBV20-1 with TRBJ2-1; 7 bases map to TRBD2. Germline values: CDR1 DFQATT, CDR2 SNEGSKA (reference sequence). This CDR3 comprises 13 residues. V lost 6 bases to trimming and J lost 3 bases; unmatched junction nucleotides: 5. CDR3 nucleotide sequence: TGCAGTGCAAAGCGGGAAGTCTACAATGAGCAGTTCTTC. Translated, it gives CSAKREVYNEQFF.

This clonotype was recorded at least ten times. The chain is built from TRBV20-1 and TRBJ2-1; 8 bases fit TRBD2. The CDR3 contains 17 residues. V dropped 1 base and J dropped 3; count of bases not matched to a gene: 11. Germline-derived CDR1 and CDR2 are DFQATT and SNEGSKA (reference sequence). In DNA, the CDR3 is TGCAGTGCTAGAGTTCGGGAAGCGCGGGGGGACTACAATGAGCAGTTCTTC. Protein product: CSARVREARGDYNEQFF.

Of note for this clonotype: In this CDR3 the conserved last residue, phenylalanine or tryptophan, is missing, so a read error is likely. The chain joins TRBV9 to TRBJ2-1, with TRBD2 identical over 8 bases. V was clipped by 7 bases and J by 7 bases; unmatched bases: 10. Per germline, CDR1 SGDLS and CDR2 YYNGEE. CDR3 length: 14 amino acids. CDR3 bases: TGTGCCAGCGGAGCGGGCGGGGGGTTAAATGAGCAGTTCTTA. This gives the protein CASGAGGGLNEQFL.

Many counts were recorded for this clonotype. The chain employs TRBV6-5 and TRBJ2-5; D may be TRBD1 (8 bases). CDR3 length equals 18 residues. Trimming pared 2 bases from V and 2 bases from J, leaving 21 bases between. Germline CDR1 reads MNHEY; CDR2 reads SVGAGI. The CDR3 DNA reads TGTGCCAGCAGTTACGGGGGCAGGGGGCCAGCGGGGCAAGAGACCCAGTACTTC. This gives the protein CASSYGGRGPAGQETQYF.

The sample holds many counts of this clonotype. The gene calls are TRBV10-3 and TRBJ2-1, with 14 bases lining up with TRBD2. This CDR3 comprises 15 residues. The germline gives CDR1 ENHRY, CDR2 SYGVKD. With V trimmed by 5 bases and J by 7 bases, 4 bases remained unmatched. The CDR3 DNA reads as TGTGCCATCAGTTCTGGGACTAGCGGGAGTAATGAGCAGTTCTTC. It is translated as CAISSGTSGSNEQFF.